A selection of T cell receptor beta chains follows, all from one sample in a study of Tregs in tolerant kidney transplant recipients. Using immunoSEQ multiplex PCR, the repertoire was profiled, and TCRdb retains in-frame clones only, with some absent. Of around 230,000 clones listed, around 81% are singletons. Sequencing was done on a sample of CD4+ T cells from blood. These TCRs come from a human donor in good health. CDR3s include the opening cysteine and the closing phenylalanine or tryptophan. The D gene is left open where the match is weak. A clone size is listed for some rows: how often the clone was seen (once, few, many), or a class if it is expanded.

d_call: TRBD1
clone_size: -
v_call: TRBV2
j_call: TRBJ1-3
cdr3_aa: CASSLSQGRGNTIYF
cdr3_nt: TGTGCCAGCAGCCTCTCACAGGGGCGGGGAAACACCATATATTTT

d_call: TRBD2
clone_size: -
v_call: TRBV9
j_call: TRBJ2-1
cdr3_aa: CASSVRLARPDLGNEQFF
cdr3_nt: TGTGCCAGCAGCGTCCGACTAGCGAGACCCGACTTAGGCAATGAGCAGTTCTTC

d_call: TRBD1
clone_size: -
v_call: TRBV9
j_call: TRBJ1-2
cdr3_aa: CASSAGQGSYGYTF
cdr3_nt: TGTGCCAGCAGCGCGGGACAGGGAAGCTATGGCTACACCTTC

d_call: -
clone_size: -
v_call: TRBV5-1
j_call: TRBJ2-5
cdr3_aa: CASSLYRQETQYF
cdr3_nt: TGCGCCAGCAGCTTGTACAGACAAGAGACCCAGTACTTC

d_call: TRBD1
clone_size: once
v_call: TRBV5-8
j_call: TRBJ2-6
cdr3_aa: CASSLVGTGVGANVLTF
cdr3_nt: TGTGCCAGCAGCTTGGTCGGGACAGGGGTTGGGGCCAACGTCCTGACTTTC

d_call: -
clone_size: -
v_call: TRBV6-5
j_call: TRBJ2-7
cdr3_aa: CASSPSTGRYEQYF
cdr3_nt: TGTGCCAGCAGTCCCTCGACAGGGAGGTACGAGCAGTACTTC

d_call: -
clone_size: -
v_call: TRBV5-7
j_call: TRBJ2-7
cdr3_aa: CASSTPHYEQYF
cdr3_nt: TGTGCCAGCAGTACACCCCACTACGAGCAGTACTTC

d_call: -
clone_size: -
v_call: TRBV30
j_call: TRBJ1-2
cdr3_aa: CAWSVGENYGYTF
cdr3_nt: TGTGCCTGGAGTGTCGGAGAGAACTATGGCTACACCTTC

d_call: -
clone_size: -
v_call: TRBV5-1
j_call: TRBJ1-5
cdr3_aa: CASSQDGSNQPQHF
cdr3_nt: TGCGCCAGCAGCCAGGACGGTAGCAATCAGCCCCAGCATTTT

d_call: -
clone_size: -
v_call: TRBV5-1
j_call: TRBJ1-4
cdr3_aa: CASSVAPNEKLFF
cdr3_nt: TGCGCCAGCAGCGTCGCCCCGAATGAAAAACTGTTTTTT

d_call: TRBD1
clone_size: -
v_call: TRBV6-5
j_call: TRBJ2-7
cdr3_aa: CASSYDRGNEQYF
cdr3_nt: TGTGCCAGCAGTTACGACAGGGGTAACGAGCAGTACTTC

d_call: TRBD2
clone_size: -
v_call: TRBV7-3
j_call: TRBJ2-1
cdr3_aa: CASSSGLAGAEQFF
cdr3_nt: TGTGCCAGCAGCTCGGGACTAGCGGGGGCTGAGCAGTTCTTC

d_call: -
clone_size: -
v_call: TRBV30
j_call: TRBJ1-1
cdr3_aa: CAWKPNPRTEAFF
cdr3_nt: TGTGCCTGGAAACCTAACCCGCGGACTGAAGCTTTCTTT

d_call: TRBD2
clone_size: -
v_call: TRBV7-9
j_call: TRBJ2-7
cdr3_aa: CASSEGLAGAYEQYF
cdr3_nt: TGTGCCAGCAGCGAGGGACTAGCGGGAGCCTACGAGCAGTACTTC

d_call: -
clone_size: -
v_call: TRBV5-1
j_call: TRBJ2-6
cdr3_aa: CASSLEQGISSGANVLTF
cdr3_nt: TGCGCCAGCAGCTTGGAACAGGGAATCAGCTCTGGGGCCAACGTCCTGACTTTC

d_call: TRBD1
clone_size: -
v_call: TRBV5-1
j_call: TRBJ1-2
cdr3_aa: CASSLGGADGYTF
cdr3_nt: TGCGCCAGCAGCTTAGGGGGCGCAGATGGCTACACCTTC

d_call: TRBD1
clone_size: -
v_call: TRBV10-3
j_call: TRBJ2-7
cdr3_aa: CAISEPRQGYYEQYF
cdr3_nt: TGTGCCATCAGTGAGCCGAGACAGGGATACTACGAGCAGTACTTC

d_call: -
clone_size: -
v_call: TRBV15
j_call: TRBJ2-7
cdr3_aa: CATSRDPSYEQYF
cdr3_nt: TGTGCCACCAGCAGAGATCCCTCCTACGAGCAGTACTTC

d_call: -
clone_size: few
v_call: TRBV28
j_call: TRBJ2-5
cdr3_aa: CASTLSVGGVETQYF
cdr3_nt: TGTGCCAGCACTCTATCCGTGGGGGGTGTAGAGACCCAGTACTTC

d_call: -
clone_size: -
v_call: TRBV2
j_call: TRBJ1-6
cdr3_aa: CAIRGGLEDSPLHF
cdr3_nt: TGTGCCATTCGGGGAGGTTTGGAGGATTCACCCCTCCACTTT

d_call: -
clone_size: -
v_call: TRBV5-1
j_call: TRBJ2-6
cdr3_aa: CASQLNSGANVLTF
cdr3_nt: TGCGCCAGCCAACTGAACTCTGGGGCCAACGTCCTGACTTTC

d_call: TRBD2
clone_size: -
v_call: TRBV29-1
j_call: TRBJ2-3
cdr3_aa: CSVPSGSSDTQYF
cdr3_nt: TGCAGCGTTCCTAGCGGGAGTTCAGATACGCAGTATTTT

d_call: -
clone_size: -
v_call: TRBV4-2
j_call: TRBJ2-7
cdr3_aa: CASSRDTHEQYF
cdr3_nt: TGTGCCAGCAGCCGGGACACCCACGAGCAGTACTTC

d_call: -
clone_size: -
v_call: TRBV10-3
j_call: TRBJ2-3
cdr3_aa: CAIRSFGQKDTDTQYF
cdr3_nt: TGTGCCATCAGGAGCTTCGGACAGAAAGACACAGATACGCAGTATTTT

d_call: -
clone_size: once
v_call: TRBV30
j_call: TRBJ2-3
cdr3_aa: CAWGTGGTDTQYF
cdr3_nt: TGTGCCTGGGGGACTGGTGGCACAGATACGCAGTATTTT

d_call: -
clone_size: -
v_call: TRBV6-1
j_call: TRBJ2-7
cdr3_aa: CASSEVRGSYEQYF
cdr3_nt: TGTGCCAGCAGTGAGGTTCGCGGGTCCTACGAGCAGTACTTC

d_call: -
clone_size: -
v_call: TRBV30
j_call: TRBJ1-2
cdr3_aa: CARSPAGEAYGYTF
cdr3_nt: TGTGCCCGCTCCCCCGCAGGGGAAGCCTATGGCTACACCTTC

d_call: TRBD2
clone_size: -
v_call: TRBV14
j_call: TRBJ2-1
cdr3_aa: CASSQYAGGYNEQFF
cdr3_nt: TGTGCCAGCAGCCAATATGCGGGAGGGTACAATGAGCAGTTCTTC

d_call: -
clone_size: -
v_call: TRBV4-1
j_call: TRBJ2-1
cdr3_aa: CASSQRFPGRNEQFF
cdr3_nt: TGCGCCAGCAGCCAACGATTTCCGGGGAGGAATGAGCAGTTCTTC

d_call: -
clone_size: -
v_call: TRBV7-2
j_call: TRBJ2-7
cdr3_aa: CASSSLPRSYEQYF
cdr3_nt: TGTGCCAGCAGCTCCCTCCCCCGTAGCTACGAGCAGTACTTC

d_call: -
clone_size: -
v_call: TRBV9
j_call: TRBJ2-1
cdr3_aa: CASSVGSYNTYNEQFF
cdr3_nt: TGTGCCAGCAGCGTAGGGTCTTACAACACCTACAATGAGCAGTTCTTC

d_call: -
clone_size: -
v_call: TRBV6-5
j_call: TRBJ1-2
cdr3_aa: CASSYSGGSYGYTF
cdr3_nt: TGTGCCAGCAGTTACTCGGGGGGGAGCTATGGCTACACCTTC

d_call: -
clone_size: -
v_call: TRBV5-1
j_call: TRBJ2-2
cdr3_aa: CASSPDANTGELFF
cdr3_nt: TGCGCCAGCAGCCCGGACGCAAACACCGGGGAGCTGTTTTTT

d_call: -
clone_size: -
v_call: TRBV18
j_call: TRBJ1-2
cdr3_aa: CASSPVPDYYGYTF
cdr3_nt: TGTGCCAGCTCACCCGTCCCCGATTACTATGGCTACACCTTC

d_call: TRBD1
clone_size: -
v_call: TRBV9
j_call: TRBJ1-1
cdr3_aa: CASGVGQQNTEAFF
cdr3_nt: TGTGCCAGCGGGGTGGGACAGCAGAACACTGAAGCTTTCTTT

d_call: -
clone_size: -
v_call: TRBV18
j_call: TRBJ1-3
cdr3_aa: CASSPPGARGQAGNTIYF
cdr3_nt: TGTGCCAGCTCACCGCCCGGGGCGAGGGGTCAAGCTGGAAACACCATATATTTT

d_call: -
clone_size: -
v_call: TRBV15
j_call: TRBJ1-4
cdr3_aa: CATSRARGTNEKLFF
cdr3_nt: TGTGCCACCAGCAGAGCGAGGGGAACTAATGAAAAACTGTTTTTT

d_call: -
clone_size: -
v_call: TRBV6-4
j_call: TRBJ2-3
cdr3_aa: CASSVGPRTDTQYF
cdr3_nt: TGTGCCAGCAGTGTCGGACCCCGCACAGATACGCAGTATTTT

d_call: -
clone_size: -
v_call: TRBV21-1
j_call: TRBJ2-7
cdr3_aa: CASSKGPARATYEQYF
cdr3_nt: TGTGCCAGCAGCAAAGGGCCCGCCCGCGCTACCTACGAGCAGTACTTC

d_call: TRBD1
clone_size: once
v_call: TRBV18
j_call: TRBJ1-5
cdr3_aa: CASSQGTGGGQPQHF
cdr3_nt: TGTGCCAGCTCACAAGGGACAGGGGGAGGTCAGCCCCAGCATTTT

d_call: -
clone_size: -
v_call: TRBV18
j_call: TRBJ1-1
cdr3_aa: CASVPVGGGEIEAFF
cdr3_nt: TGTGCCAGCGTCCCAGTCGGGGGAGGGGAAATTGAAGCTTTCTTT

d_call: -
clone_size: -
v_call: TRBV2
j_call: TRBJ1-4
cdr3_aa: CASSGGSGRGEKLFF
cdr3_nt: TGTGCCAGCAGCGGGGGGTCAGGCCGAGGAGAAAAACTGTTTTTT